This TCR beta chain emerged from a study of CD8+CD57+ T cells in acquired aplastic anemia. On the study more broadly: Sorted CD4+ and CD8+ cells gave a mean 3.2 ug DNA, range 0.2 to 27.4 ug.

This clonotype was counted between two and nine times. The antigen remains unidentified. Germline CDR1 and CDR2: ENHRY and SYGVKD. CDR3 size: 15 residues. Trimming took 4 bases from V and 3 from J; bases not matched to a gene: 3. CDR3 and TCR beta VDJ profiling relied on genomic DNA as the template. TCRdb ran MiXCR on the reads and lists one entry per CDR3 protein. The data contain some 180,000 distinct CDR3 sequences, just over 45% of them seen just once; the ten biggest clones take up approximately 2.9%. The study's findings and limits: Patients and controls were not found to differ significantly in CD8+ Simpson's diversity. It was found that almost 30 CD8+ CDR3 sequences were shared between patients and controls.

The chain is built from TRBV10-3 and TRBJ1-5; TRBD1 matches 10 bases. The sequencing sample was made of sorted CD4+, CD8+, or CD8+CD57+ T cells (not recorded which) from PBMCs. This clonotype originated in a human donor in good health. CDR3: CAISGGQGTNQPQHF. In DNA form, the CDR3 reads TGTGCCATCAGTGGGGGACAGGGGACCAATCAGCCCCAGCATTTT.